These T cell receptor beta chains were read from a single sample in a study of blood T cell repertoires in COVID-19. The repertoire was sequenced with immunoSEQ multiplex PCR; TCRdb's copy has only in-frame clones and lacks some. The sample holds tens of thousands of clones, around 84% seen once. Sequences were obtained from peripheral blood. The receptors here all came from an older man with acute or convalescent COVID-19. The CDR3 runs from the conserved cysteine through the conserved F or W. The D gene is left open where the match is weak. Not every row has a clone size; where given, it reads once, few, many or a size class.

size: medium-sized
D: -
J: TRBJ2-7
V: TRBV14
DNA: TGTGCCAGCAGCCAAGATCGGTACGAGCAGTACTTC
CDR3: CASSQDRYEQYF

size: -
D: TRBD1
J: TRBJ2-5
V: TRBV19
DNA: TGTGCCAGTAGTGTGGACAGGCAAGAGACCCAGTACTTC
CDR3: CASSVDRQETQYF

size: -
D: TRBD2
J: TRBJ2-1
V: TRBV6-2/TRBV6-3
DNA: TGTGCCAGCAGTTACTTCTTAGCGGGGGAGTGGAATGAGCAGTTCTTC
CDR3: CASSYFLAGEWNEQFF

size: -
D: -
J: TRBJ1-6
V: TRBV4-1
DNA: TGCGCCAGCAGCTCCCAGCGGGCTTCACCCCTCCACTTT
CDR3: CASSSQRASPLHF

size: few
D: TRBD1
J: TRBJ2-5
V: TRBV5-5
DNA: TGTGCCAGCAGCTCCACGACAGGGCAGAAAGAGACCCAGTACTTC
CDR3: CASSSTTGQKETQYF

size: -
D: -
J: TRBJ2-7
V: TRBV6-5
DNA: TGTGCCAGCTGCAAGGCAGGACACGTCAACGAGCAGTACTTC
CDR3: CASCKAGHVNEQYF

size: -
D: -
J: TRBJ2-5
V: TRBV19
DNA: TGTGCCAGTAGTCTCCGCGGGTATCAAGAGACCCAGTACTTC
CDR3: CASSLRGYQETQYF

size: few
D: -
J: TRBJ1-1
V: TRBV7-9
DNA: TGTGCCAGCAGCTTAGGTTTACATAGGGGCAGGAACACTGAAGCTTTCTTT
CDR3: CASSLGLHRGRNTEAFF

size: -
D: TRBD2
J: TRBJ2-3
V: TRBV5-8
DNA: TGTGCCAGCAGCTTGGATTTAGCGGGGGCCACAGATACGCAGTATTTT
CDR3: CASSLDLAGATDTQYF

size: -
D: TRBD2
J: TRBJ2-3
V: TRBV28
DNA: TGTGCCAGCAGTTCTGGACTAGCGGGGGGGCCCACAGATACGCAGTATTTT
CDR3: CASSSGLAGGPTDTQYF

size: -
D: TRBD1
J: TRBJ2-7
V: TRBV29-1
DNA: TGCAGCGTTTCGACAGGGCTGAATTACGAGCAGTACTTC
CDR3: CSVSTGLNYEQYF

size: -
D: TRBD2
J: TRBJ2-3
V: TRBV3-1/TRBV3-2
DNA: TGTGCCAGCAGCCAAACCTCCGGCGGACTAGCGGGGCGAACAAACACAGATACGCAGTATTTT
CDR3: CASSQTSGGLAGRTNTDTQYF

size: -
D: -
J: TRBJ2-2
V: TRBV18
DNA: TGTGCCAGCTCCCAGGGTGCCACGAACACCGGGGAGCTGTTTTTT
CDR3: CASSQGATNTGELFF

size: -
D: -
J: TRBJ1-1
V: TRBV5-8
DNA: TGTGCCAGCAGGCCTCGGGGGATCTTAGAAGCTTTCTTT
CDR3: CASRPRGILEAFF

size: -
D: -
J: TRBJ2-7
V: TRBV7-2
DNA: TGTGCCAGCAGCTTACTTTACTACGAGCAGTACTTC
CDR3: CASSLLYYEQYF

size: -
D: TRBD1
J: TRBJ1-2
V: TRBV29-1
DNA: TGCAGCGTTACCGGGACAGACTATGGCTACACCTTC
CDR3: CSVTGTDYGYTF

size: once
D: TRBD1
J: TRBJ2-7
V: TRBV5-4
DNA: TGTGCCAGCAGCCCGGGACAGCGCTCCTACGAGCAGTACTTC
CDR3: CASSPGQRSYEQYF

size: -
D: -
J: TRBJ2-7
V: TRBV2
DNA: TGTGCCAGCAAGGTAGCGGAAAGATACGAGCAGTACTTC
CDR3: CASKVAERYEQYF

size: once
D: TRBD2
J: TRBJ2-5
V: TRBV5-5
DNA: TGTGCCAGCAGCTTGGTTCCCCGGGGGGGCGCCCAAGAGACCCAGTACTTC
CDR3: CASSLVPRGGAQETQYF

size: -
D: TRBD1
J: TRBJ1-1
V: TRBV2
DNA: TGTGCCAGCAGTTTGTACAGGGGGCGGGCCACTGAAGCTTTCTTT
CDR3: CASSLYRGRATEAFF

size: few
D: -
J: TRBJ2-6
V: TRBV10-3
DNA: TGTGCCTCACAGGGCTCTGGGGCCAACGTCCTGACTTTC
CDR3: CASQGSGANVLTF

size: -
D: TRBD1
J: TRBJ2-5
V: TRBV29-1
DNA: TGCAGCTACGGGACAGGGGGATCGGGAGAGACCCAGTACTTC
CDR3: CSYGTGGSGETQYF

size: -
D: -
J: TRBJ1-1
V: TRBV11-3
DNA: TGTGCCAGCAGTTCTAGCGTGAACACTGAAGCTTTCTTT
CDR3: CASSSSVNTEAFF

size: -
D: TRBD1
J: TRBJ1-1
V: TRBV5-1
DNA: TGCGCCAGCAGCTTGGGACAGGGGGTCCGTGAAGCTTTCTTT
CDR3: CASSLGQGVREAFF

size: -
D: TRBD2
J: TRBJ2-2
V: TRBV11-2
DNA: TGTGCCAGCAGCCCAGGACTAGCGGTGAACACCGGGGAGCTGTTTTTT
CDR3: CASSPGLAVNTGELFF

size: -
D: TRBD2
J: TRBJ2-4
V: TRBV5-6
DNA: TGTGCCAGCACCCCGGGGGGAGGAAACATTCAGTACTTC
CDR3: CASTPGGGNIQYF

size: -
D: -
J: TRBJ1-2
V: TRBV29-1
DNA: TGCAGCGTTTTCCCAGGGGCTAGCTATGGCTACACCTTC
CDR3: CSVFPGASYGYTF

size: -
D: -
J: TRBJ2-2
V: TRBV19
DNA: TGTGCCAGTAGTCTAATATCAGGCACCGGGGAGCTGTTTTTT
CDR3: CASSLISGTGELFF

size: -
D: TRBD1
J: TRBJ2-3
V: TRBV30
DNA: TGTGCCTGGACTAGGGGGCCCACAGATACGCAGTATTTT
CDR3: CAWTRGPTDTQYF

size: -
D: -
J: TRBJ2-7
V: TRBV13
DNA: TGTGCCAGCAGCCCCGGGACTTTGGCCTACGAGCAGTACTTC
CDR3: CASSPGTLAYEQYF

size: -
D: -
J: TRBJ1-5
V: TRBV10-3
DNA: TGTGCCATCAGACCAGGGTACAATCAGCCCCAGCATTTT
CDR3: CAIRPGYNQPQHF

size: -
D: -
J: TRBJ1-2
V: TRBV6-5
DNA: TGTGCCAGCAGTTACTCATGGACAGACTATGGCTACACCTTC
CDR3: CASSYSWTDYGYTF

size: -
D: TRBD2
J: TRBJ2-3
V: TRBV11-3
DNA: TGTGCCAGCTCCGAGACCGGGGTAGCGGGGGGACTCACAGATACGCAGTATTTT
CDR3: CASSETGVAGGLTDTQYF

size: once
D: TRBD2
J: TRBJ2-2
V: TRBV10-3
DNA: TGTGCCATCCGAACCGAACAAGGACTAGCGGGGGGGTCGAACACCGGGGAGCTGTTTTTT
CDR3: CAIRTEQGLAGGSNTGELFF

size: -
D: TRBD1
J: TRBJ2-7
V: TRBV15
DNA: TGTGCCACTTCCCGGGACAGGGGTTACGAGCAGTACTTC
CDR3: CATSRDRGYEQYF

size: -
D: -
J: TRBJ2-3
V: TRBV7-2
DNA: TGTGCCAGCAGCTTAGGTCGGACAGATACGCAGTATTTT
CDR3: CASSLGRTDTQYF

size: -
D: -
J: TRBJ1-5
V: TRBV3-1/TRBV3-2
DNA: TGTGCCAGCAGCCAAGCACCCAACCAGGCCCAGCATTTT
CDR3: CASSQAPNQAQHF

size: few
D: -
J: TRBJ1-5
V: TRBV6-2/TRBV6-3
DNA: TGTGCCAGCAGGCCTCGTAGCAATCAGCCCCAGCATTTT
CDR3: CASRPRSNQPQHF

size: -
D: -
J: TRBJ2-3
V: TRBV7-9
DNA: TGTGCCAGCAGCTTAGAGGGGGACCCCACAGATACGCAGTATTTT
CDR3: CASSLEGDPTDTQYF

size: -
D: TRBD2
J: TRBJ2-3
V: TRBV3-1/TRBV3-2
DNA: TGTGCCAGCAGCCCGTTAGCGGGGGCCTCAGATACGCAGTATTTT
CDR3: CASSPLAGASDTQYF

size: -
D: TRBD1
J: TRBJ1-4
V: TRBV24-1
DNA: TGTGCCACCACCGGACAGGCACATCCAACTAATGAAAAACTGTTTTTT
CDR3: CATTGQAHPTNEKLFF

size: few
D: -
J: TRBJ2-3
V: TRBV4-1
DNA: TGCGCCAGCAGCCAAGAGGCGGGGGATACGCAGTATTTT
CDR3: CASSQEAGDTQYF

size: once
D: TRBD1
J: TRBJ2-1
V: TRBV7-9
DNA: TGTGCCAGCAGCCCAGGGGGCAGGGAGCAGTTCTTC
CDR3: CASSPGGREQFF

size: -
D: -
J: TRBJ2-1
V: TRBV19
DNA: TGTGCCAGTGCACGTCGAGGGCCCTCAGGCCATGAGCAGTTCTTC
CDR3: CASARRGPSGHEQFF

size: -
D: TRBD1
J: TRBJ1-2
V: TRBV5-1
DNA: TGCGCCAGCAGCCCCGCCGGGACAGGGTCGGATGGCTACACCTTC
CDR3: CASSPAGTGSDGYTF

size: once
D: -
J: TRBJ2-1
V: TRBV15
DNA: TGTGCCACCCAAACCGGCTCCTACAATGAGCAGTTCTTC
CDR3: CATQTGSYNEQFF

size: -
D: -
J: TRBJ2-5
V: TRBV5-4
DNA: TGTGCCAGCAGCTTGGATCGGGAAGAGACCCAGTACTTC
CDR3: CASSLDREETQYF

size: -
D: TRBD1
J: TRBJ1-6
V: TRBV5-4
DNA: TGTGCCAGCAGCCCACGGACAGGGGGAAGTTCACCCCTCCACTTT
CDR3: CASSPRTGGSSPLHF

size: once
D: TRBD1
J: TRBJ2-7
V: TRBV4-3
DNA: TGCGCCAGCAGCCAGTACAGGGGGTCCTCCTACGAGCAGTACTTC
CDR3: CASSQYRGSSYEQYF

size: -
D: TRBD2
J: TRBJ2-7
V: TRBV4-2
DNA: TGTGCCAGCAGCCAAGATGAAGTGGGAGGGTCCTACGAGCAGTACTTC
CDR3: CASSQDEVGGSYEQYF

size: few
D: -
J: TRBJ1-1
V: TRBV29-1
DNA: TGCAGCGTTTCAAACAGCCTCCTGATGAACACTGAAGCTTTCTTT
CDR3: CSVSNSLLMNTEAFF

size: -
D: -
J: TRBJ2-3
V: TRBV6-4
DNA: TGTGCCAGCAGTCACCGGGCAGATACGCAGTATTTT
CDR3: CASSHRADTQYF